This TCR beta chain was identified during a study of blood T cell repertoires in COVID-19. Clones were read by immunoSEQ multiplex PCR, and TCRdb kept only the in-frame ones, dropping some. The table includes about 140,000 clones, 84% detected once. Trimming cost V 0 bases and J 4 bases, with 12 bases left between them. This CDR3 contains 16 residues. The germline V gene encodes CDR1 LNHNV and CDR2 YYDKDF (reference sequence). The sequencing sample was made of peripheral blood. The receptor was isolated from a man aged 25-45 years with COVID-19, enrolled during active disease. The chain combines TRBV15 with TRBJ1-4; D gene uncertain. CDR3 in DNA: TGTGCCACCAGCAGAGAAACCGGGTTCCTTAATGAAAAACTGTTTTTT. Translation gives CATSRETGFLNEKLFF. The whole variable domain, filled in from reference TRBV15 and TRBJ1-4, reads DAMVIQNPRYQVTQFGKPVTLSCSQTLNHNVMYWYQQKSSQAPKLLFHYYDKDFNNEADTPDNFQSRRPNTSFCFLDIRSPGLGDTAMYLCATSRETGFLNEKLFFGSGTQLSVL.